A selection of T cell receptor beta chains follows, all from one sample in a study of neurological immune-mediated disorders. TCRdb used MiXCR to reprocess the 5' RACE reads, holding one entry per CDR3 protein. This table holds tens of thousands of distinct CDR3 sequences, over 9% found once. Sample: PBMCs. These receptors originate from a man aged 35 to 55 in good health. The CDR3 runs from the conserved cysteine through the conserved F or W. D genes are given only for firm matches. Clone size is not always given. Where it is, it says once, few, many or a class for expanded clones.

>TRBJ2-7|many|TRBV12-3/TRBV12-4|.
CASSSGTYSYEQYF
TGTGCCAGCAGTTCTGGGACCTACTCCTACGAGCAGTACTTC
>TRBJ1-5|few|TRBV6-5|.
CASSYSKGFNQPQHF
TGTGCCAGCAGTTACTCGAAGGGTTTCAATCAGCCCCAGCATTTT
>TRBJ2-5|.|TRBV6-5|TRBD2
CASSPRLPSGGSQYF
TGTGCCAGCAGTCCCAGACTTCCCTCGGGGGGGTCCCAGTACTTC
>TRBJ2-5|many|TRBV29-1|.
CSVIRSLAGETQYF
TGCAGCGTTATTCGATCTTTGGCAGGAGAGACCCAGTACTTC
>TRBJ2-1|many|TRBV18|.
CASSPIGGEAAEQFF
TGTGCCAGCTCACCAATTGGAGGGGAGGCGGCGGAGCAGTTCTTC
>TRBJ2-3|many|TRBV5-1|.
CASSLRGTTDTQYF
TGCGCCAGCAGCTTGAGGGGGACTACAGATACGCAGTATTTT
>TRBJ2-7|many|TRBV7-9|TRBD2
CASSPNVERGYEQYF
TGTGCCAGCAGCCCAAATGTCGAGCGGGGCTACGAGCAGTACTTC
>TRBJ2-4|many|TRBV6-1|TRBD1
CASSADRADIQYF
TGTGCCAGCAGCGCGGACAGGGCGGACATTCAGTACTTC
>TRBJ2-2|.|TRBV20-1|.
CSARPSRGMGEELFF
TGCAGTGCTAGACCATCTCGAGGGATGGGCGAGGAGCTGTTTTTT
>TRBJ1-5|many|TRBV28|.
CATAFGQPQHF
TGTGCCACCGCCTTCGGGCAGCCCCAGCATTTT
>TRBJ2-1|many|TRBV29-1|.
CSALTVYNEQFF
TGCAGCGCCCTGACAGTTTACAATGAGCAGTTCTTC
>TRBJ2-1|many|TRBV7-2|TRBD2
CASSLAYKGRGEQFF
TGTGCCAGCAGCTTAGCGTATAAGGGGAGGGGTGAGCAGTTCTTC
>TRBJ2-5|many|TRBV9|.
CASSVMGRETQYF
TGTGCCAGCAGCGTAATGGGACGGGAGACCCAGTACTTC
>TRBJ2-7|many|TRBV20-1|.
CSAREIGRGDDEQYF
TGCAGTGCTAGAGAAATCGGCAGGGGTGATGACGAGCAGTACTTC
>TRBJ2-2|many|TRBV12-3/TRBV12-4|.
CASSLVASAGELFF
TGTGCCAGCAGTTTAGTAGCCTCGGCCGGGGAGCTGTTTTTT
>TRBJ2-1|many|TRBV20-1|.
CSARGPTSGYNEQFF
TGCAGTGCTAGAGGACCGACGTCGGGTTACAATGAGCAGTTCTTC
>TRBJ2-1|many|TRBV5-1|TRBD2
CASSLGLAAFSYNEQFF
TGCGCCAGCAGCTTGGGACTAGCGGCCTTTTCCTACAATGAGCAGTTCTTC
>TRBJ2-5|few|TRBV7-3|TRBD1
CASSLGEGAMGTQYF
TGTGCCAGCAGTTTAGGAGAGGGGGCGATGGGGACCCAGTACTTC
>TRBJ1-1|few|TRBV12-3/TRBV12-4|.
CASRYGLMMNTEAFF
TGTGCCAGCAGATATGGACTGATGATGAACACTGAAGCTTTCTTT
>TRBJ2-7|few|TRBV5-1|TRBD2
CASSTRLAGSYEQYF
TGCGCCAGCAGCACACGACTAGCGGGAAGCTACGAGCAGTACTTC
>TRBJ1-1|many|TRBV5-1|TRBD1
CASSWRQGVNTEAFF
TGCGCCAGCAGCTGGAGACAGGGGGTGAACACTGAAGCTTTCTTT
>TRBJ2-7|many|TRBV7-2|.
CASTLAGVYEQYF
TGTGCCAGCACCCTCGCCGGGGTGTACGAGCAGTACTTC
>TRBJ1-4|many|TRBV5-5|TRBD1
CASSWGPGTGLSAALNEKLFF
TGTGCCAGCAGCTGGGGCCCGGGGACAGGTCTTTCCGCCGCCTTAAATGAAAAACTGTTTTTT
>TRBJ1-5|many|TRBV29-1|.
CSVTIGNQPQHF
TGCAGCGTCACTATAGGCAATCAGCCCCAGCATTTT
>TRBJ1-2|many|TRBV7-2|TRBD1
CASSRGQGRDYGYTF
TGTGCCAGCAGCCGTGGACAGGGCAGGGACTATGGCTACACCTTC